This T cell receptor beta chain was profiled in a study of blood T cell repertoires in COVID-19. Generated by immunoSEQ multiplex PCR, the TCRdb table keeps only in-frame clones and is missing some. The data show 100,000 to 150,000 clones, approximately 90% seen once. CDR1 is SQVTM, CDR2 ANQGSEA, per germline. Unmatched junction bases numbered 5, after V lost 5 bases and J lost 1 base. The CDR3 is 13 amino acids. The sequence was obtained from a man between 60 and 75 years old with COVID-19, enrolled during active disease. Sequencing used peripheral blood. The genes are TRBV29-1 and TRBJ2-7; 7 nucleotides match TRBD1. The CDR3 region is CSVRGQSSYEQYF. CDR3 in DNA: TGCAGCGTTAGGGGACAGAGTTCCTACGAGCAGTACTTC.